The 30 T cell receptor beta chains below all came from one sample that was sequenced in a study of T-cell memory formation after mild COVID-19 (dated by TCRdb to the early 2020s). Libraries came from 5' RACE. Instrument on record: Illumina NovaSeq 6000. TCRdb reran the public reads through fastp at Q25 and MiXCR, keeping productive beta chains. Each entry merges the rows of one CDR3 protein and shows their most common DNA and genes. The sample yields a few hundred thousand distinct CDR3 sequences; around 20% were counted once. Clones ranked in the top ten supply around 13% of the sample. Sequences were obtained from PBMCs or a T cell subset sorted from them (not recorded which). These receptors were collected from an adult woman who had mild COVID-19 (a few samples of this study predate the infection). The sample titles of this study are shuffled in the database, so cell type and time point are left out; the donor was told from shared clones.

CDR3 loop: CASKGYKDRSYTDTQYF. The CDR3 DNA reads TGTGCCAGCAAAGGTTACAAGGACAGGAGTTACACAGATACGCAGTATTTT. The chain has TRBV12-3 or TRBV12-4 and TRBJ2-3; 7 bases align to TRBD1. V shed 7 bases, J shed 2 bases, and the junction held 15 bases outside the gene matches. This CDR3 region has 17 residues.

In its sample, this clonotype was seen a few times. V usage is TRBV4-3 and J usage is TRBJ1-2; tentatively, D is TRBD1 (5 bases). The V end lost 0 bases, the J end lost 5 bases, and 13 bases lay between the germline ends. Germline CDR1 and CDR2: LGHNA and YSLEER. The CDR3 is 15 amino acids. CDR3 nucleotides: TGCGCCAGCAGCCAAGATGGGGGGTCAGGGTATGGCTACACCTTC. Residues: CASSQDGGSGYGYTF.

This clonotype appeared a few times. V is TRBV9 and J is TRBJ2-3; D is possibly TRBD2 (5 bases). This CDR3 region has 16 residues. Trimming shortened V by 3 bases and J by 0 bases, and 14 bases separated the two germline ends. Per the germline V gene, CDR1 is SGDLS and CDR2 is YYNGEE. The CDR3 here is CASSGYSELSTDTQYF. Written as DNA, the CDR3 is TGTGCCAGCAGCGGGTATAGCGAGTTGAGCACAGATACGCAGTATTTT.

This clonotype was seen a single time. V and J are TRBV5-1 and TRBJ2-3; 8 bases agree with TRBD1. This CDR3 spans 15 amino acids. Germline trimming cut 0 bases from V and 6 bases from J; bases unmatched to any gene: 6. Germline CDR1 is SGHRS and CDR2 is YFSETQ. CDR3 nucleotides: TGCGCCAGCAGCTTGGACAGGGGGTTATGGGATACGCAGTATTTT. Encoded protein: CASSLDRGLWDTQYF.

Ten or more counts support this clonotype. This chain connects TRBV13 to TRBJ2-7; possible D gene TRBD2, 5 bases. The CDR3 has 15 residues. The V and J ends lost 5 bases and 3 bases respectively, with 17 bases between them. Germline V CDR1 and CDR2: PRHDT, FYEKMQ (reference sequence). CDR3 in DNA: TGTGCCAGCAGCCCGGACTGGGGAAGCCACTACGAGCAGTACTTC. This sequence encodes CASSPDWGSHYEQYF.

The chain has TRBV27 and TRBJ1-2; the D gene is possibly TRBD1 (5 bases). V was cut by 5 bases and J by 8 bases, with 24 bases left in between. This CDR3 contains 16 residues. Germline V gene lookup returns CDR1 MNHEY and CDR2 SMNVEV (reference sequence). The CDR3 is CASSPDHGYGGEGYTF. The CDR3 nucleotides are TGTGCCAGCAGTCCTGACCATGGATACGGGGGGGAAGGCTACACCTTC.

The CDR3 region is CASSVTSGSGADTQYF. Here the CDR3 DNA reads TGTGCCAGCAGCGTGACTAGCGGGAGTGGGGCAGATACGCAGTATTTT. The chain links TRBV27 to TRBJ2-3, with TRBD2 matching 12 bases. The CDR3 contains 16 residues. Germline-derived CDR1 and CDR2 are MNHEY and SMNVEV (reference sequence). J gave up 4 bases and V 6 bases, and 8 bases lay outside the gene matches.

The rearrangement uses TRBV10-2 and TRBJ2-7, with a possible D match to TRBD2 (5 bases). The CDR3 has 13 residues. The germline V gene encodes CDR1 WSHSY and CDR2 SAAADI. The V and J ends lost 7 bases and 6 bases respectively, with 16 bases between them. The CDR3 DNA reads as TGCGCCAGCATCGCCGGCCTCGAGGGCGAGCAGTACTTC. Translation: CASIAGLEGEQYF.

This clonotype was recorded many times. V and J are TRBV20-1 and TRBJ1-2, with a tentative D call TRBD1 (5 bases). This CDR3 region has 12 residues. The V gene's germline CDR1 is DFQATT and CDR2 SNEGSKA (reference sequence). V was trimmed by 3 bases and J by 4 bases, leaving 9 bases between them. In nucleotides, the CDR3 is TGCAGTGCTAGTTGGCAGGGCTATGGCTACACCTTC. Translating it yields CSASWQGYGYTF.

This clonotype has only a few counts. The chain couples TRBV6-1 to TRBJ1-2, with a possible D match to TRBD1 (5 bases). V shed 8 bases and J shed 14 bases, with 21 bases lying between them. The CDR3 consists of 12 residues. The germline gives CDR1 MNHNS, CDR2 SASEGT. CDR3 DNA: TGTGCCAGCGGGGGACGGTCCATGTACGGAACCTTC. Protein product: CASGGRSMYGTF.

The chain uses TRBV30 and TRBJ1-2, with D unresolved. The germline V gene encodes CDR1 GTSNPN and CDR2 SVGIG (reference sequence). CDR3 size: 15 residues. Deletions cut 0 bases from V and 4 bases from J, with 15 bases between. For the CDR3, the DNA is TGTGCCTGGAGTGTACAGTCCCTCGGTATCTATGGCTACACCTTC. Translated, it gives CAWSVQSLGIYGYTF.

The J gene is TRBJ1-3, the V gene TRBV10-3; the D gene is possibly TRBD1 (6 bases). Germline loops: CDR1 ENHRY, CDR2 SYGVKD. This CDR3 region has 14 residues. The V gene lost 7 bases and the J gene lost 1 base, with 11 bases spanning the gap. DNA for the CDR3: TGTGCCATCAATCCGGGGGCGTCTGGAAACACCATATATTTT. Protein: CAINPGASGNTIYF.

The chain couples TRBV27 to TRBJ2-1; 7 nucleotides match TRBD2. This CDR3 spans 15 amino acids. The germline V gene has CDR1 MNHEY and CDR2 SMNVEV (reference sequence). Unmatched junction bases numbered 5, after V lost 2 bases and J lost 4 bases. DNA for the CDR3: TGTGCCAGCAGTTTAGGGAAGCGGGGATACAATGAGCAGTTCTTC. It codes for CASSLGKRGYNEQFF.

This clonotype has only a few counts. The chain employs TRBV6-1 and TRBJ2-7; D is unclear. The CDR3 extends over 12 amino acids. The V and J ends lost 8 bases and 2 bases respectively, with 10 bases between them. Per germline, CDR1 MNHNS and CDR2 SASEGT. The CDR3 protein is CASGNSPYEQYF. The DNA for the CDR3 is TGTGCCAGCGGTAACAGCCCCTACGAGCAGTACTTC.

This clonotype was seen only a few times. The chain combines TRBV10-2 with TRBJ1-1; no firm D call. The CDR3 has 13 residues. Germline V gene data show CDR1 as WSHSY and CDR2 as SAAADI. The V end was cut by 7 bases, the J end by 2 bases, with 11 bases between. Here the CDR3 reads CASMNGVNTEAFF. CDR3 DNA sequence: TGCGCCAGCATGAACGGGGTAAACACTGAAGCTTTCTTT.

This chain connects TRBV3-1 to TRBJ1-1; 7 bases fit TRBD1. Germline CDR1 reads LGHDT; CDR2 reads YNNKEL (reference sequence). This CDR3 region has 13 residues. The trim removed 4 bases at V and 4 bases at J, leaving 3 bases unmatched. CDR3 nucleotide sequence: TGTGCCAGCAGCCTCGACAGGGCCACTGAAGCTTTCTTT. This sequence encodes CASSLDRATEAFF. The full variable domain, completed using reference TRBV3-1 and TRBJ1-1, is DTAVSQTPKYLVTQMGNDKSIKCEQNLGHDTMYWYKQDSKKFLKIMFSYNNKELIINETVPNRFSPKSPDKAHLNLHINSLELGDSAVYFCASSLDRATEAFFGQGTRLTVV.

The CDR3 nucleotides read TGCGCCAGCAGCGCCGGACAGGTTAACACTGAAGCTTTCTTT. As protein: CASSAGQVNTEAFF. The chain couples TRBV5-1 to TRBJ1-1, with 7 bases matching TRBD1. Germline trimming cut 4 bases from V and 2 bases from J; bases unmatched to any gene: 5. This CDR3 comprises 14 residues. Germline CDR1 and CDR2: SGHRS and YFSETQ.

This clonotype was observed a handful of times. The J gene is TRBJ2-3, the V gene TRBV28; TRBD1 or TRBD2 may be the D gene (5 bases each). Trimming removed 8 bases from V and 1 base from J, with 19 bases in between. CDR3 length: 16 amino acids. The germline V gene encodes CDR1 MDHEN and CDR2 SYDVKM. The CDR3 spells CASSTRTRGRTDTQYF. The DNA of the CDR3 is TGTGCCAGCTCGACCCGTACAAGGGGACGCACAGATACGCAGTATTTT.

V gene TRBV11-2 combines with J gene TRBJ1-3; the D is unclear. CDR3 length: 11 amino acids. CDR1 and CDR2 from the germline V gene are SGHAT and FQNNGV. V lost 5 bases and J lost 10, with 9 bases in between. CDR3 region: CASSPEGTIYF. Written as DNA, the CDR3 is TGTGCCAGCAGCCCCGAAGGGACCATATATTTT.

In its sample, this clonotype was seen a few times. The rearrangement uses TRBV3-1 and TRBJ1-3, with TRBD1 identical over 7 bases. CDR1 is LGHDT, CDR2 YNNKEL, per germline (reference sequence). CDR3 length: 17 amino acids. The trim removed 1 base at V and 3 bases at J, leaving 9 bases unmatched. CDR3 sequence reads: CASSQVPVPGGGNTIYF. CDR3 DNA: TGTGCCAGCAGCCAAGTTCCGGTGCCAGGGGGTGGAAACACCATATATTTT.

V gene TRBV20-1 combines with J gene TRBJ2-5; D could derive from TRBD1 or TRBD2 (5 bases each). The CDR3 covers 14 residues. Germline-derived CDR1 and CDR2 are DFQATT and SNEGSKA (reference sequence). Trimming pared 1 base from V and 3 bases from J, leaving 12 bases between. The CDR3 protein is CSARGGAAEETQYF. The CDR3 nucleotides are TGCAGTGCTAGAGGAGGGGCCGCCGAAGAGACCCAGTACTTC.

This clonotype has just a few counts. This CDR3 reads CASSLNTGPHYEQYF. The CDR3 bases are TGTGCCAGCAGCTTAAACACCGGGCCCCACTACGAGCAGTACTTC. The chain is built from TRBV7-2 and TRBJ2-7; D is undetermined. CDR3 length: 15 amino acids. Germline V CDR1 and CDR2: SGHTA, FQGNSA. Trimming removed 2 bases from V and 3 bases from J, with 14 bases in between.

This clonotype was found a few times. The chain links TRBV29-1 to TRBJ2-5; D gene unclear. The CDR3 has 11 residues. The V end was cut by 1 base, the J end by 5 bases, with 5 bases between. Per the germline V gene, CDR1 is SQVTM and CDR2 is ANQGSEA. CDR3 region: CSVEGMETQYF. The CDR3 DNA sequence: TGCAGCGTTGAAGGGATGGAGACCCAGTACTTC.

The chain couples TRBV10-3 to TRBJ2-5; no definite D call. Trimming cost V 2 bases and J 4 bases, with 8 bases left between them. CDR1 ENHRY and CDR2 SYGVKD come from the germline V gene. The length of the CDR3 is 13 residues. CDR3 sequence: CAISETNGETQYF. The DNA for the CDR3 is TGTGCCATCAGTGAGACGAACGGAGAGACCCAGTACTTC.

A few counts support this clonotype. This chain links TRBV24-1 with TRBJ2-3; 7 bases agree with TRBD2. J gave up 0 bases and V 8 bases, and 4 bases lay outside the gene matches. The CDR3 extends over 14 amino acids. From germline, CDR1 is KGHDR and CDR2 SFDVKD. In DNA, the CDR3 is TGTGCCACCATGCGGGAGCCTAGCACAGATACGCAGTATTTT. It yields the protein CATMREPSTDTQYF.

The table lists this clonotype with a count of one. V and J are TRBV24-1 and TRBJ2-1, with D maybe TRBD1 (5 bases). CDR1 and CDR2 (germline): KGHDR, SFDVKD. This CDR3 contains 16 residues. The ends were cut back, 3 bases at V and 4 bases at J, with 15 bases in the middle. The CDR3 protein is CATSDGPRQGYNEQFF. The CDR3 DNA sequence: TGTGCCACCAGTGATGGCCCTCGGCAGGGATACAATGAGCAGTTCTTC.

This chain connects TRBV6-5 to TRBJ2-7; D is ambiguous. With 0 bases removed from V and 0 bases from J, the gap between germline ends came to 12 bases. Germline V gene sequence: CDR1 MNHEY, CDR2 SVGAGI. This CDR3 comprises 16 residues. In DNA form, the CDR3 reads TGTGCCAGCAGTTACTCGACCGGTCATAGCTCCTACGAGCAGTACTTC. It codes for CASSYSTGHSSYEQYF.

This clonotype has a handful of counts. The rearrangement links TRBV13 to TRBJ2-1; 9 positions agree with TRBD2. J gave up 8 bases and V 4 bases, and 6 bases lay outside the gene matches. Germline V gene data show CDR1 as PRHDT and CDR2 as FYEKMQ (reference sequence). The CDR3 has 14 residues. This chain's CDR3 is CASSSVAGVYEQFF. The CDR3 DNA follows: TGTGCCAGCAGCTCAGTAGCGGGGGTGTATGAGCAGTTCTTC.

The chain links TRBV7-2 to TRBJ2-7, with D possibly being TRBD2 (5 bases). Germline-derived CDR1 and CDR2 are SGHTA and FQGNSA. Trimming cost V 3 bases and J 3 bases, with 18 bases left between them. This CDR3 region has 16 residues. CDR3 amino acids: CASSFPPWRANYEQYF. The CDR3 DNA reads TGTGCCAGCAGCTTTCCCCCTTGGCGGGCTAACTACGAGCAGTACTTC.

This chain joins TRBV9 and TRBJ2-7, with 9 positions matching TRBD2. Trimming took 4 bases from V and 3 from J; bases not matched to a gene: 8. CDR1 is SGDLS, CDR2 YYNGEE, per germline. The CDR3 is 15 residues long. The DNA for the CDR3 is TGTGCCAGCAGCCTAGCGGGGCGAGGGGACTACGAGCAGTACTTC. Translation: CASSLAGRGDYEQYF.